Given below is one T cell receptor (beta chain) in context. Its antigen is not identified. The source of the sample is a study of Ad26.COV2.S vaccination and SARS-CoV-2 variants. Across the whole study: Ad26.COV2.S given intramuscularly, once or twice 56 days apart.

Study results and limitations: People who got the vaccine or the placebo had similar non-spike TCR breadth. Analyses that measured TCR breadth and depth may have underestimated total T cell responses.

The treatment here: around 19 received Ad26.COV2.S at low or high dose, single or two shots; roughly 5 received placebo; per-sample allocation not given. Sample collection was performed on day 63 after the first vaccine or placebo injection. Assay: immunoSEQ multiplex PCR; the TCRdb copy retains only in-frame clones and omits some. The sample has roughly 460,000 clones, roughly nine tenths seen once. This CDR3 has 15 amino acids. CDR1 and CDR2 from the germline V gene are MGHDK and SYGVNS. With 3 bases removed from V and 2 bases from J, the gap between germline ends came to 10 bases. Material: peripheral blood, obtained in a trial of Ad26.COV2.S vaccine versus placebo. This receptor was obtained from a person aged 18 to 59 who received the Ad26.COV2.S COVID-19 vaccine or a placebo. The chain joins TRBV25-1 to TRBJ1-4, with D hard to call. DNA of the CDR3: TGTGCCAGCAGTGACTTGGGCAGCACTAATGAAAAACTGTTTTTT. Translating it yields CASSDLGSTNEKLFF.